This entry describes one T cell receptor (beta chain). Those who participated ranged in age from about 18 to 89 years and resided in about two dozen US areas. As processed by the authors: By means of reference gene primer amplification, nucleated cell counts were estimated. Profiling relied on immunoSEQ multiplex PCR, and the TCRdb table lists in-frame clones only, not all of them. That table is the source of V, J and clone size, and D and trimming were worked out from the DNA. This sample has approximately 480,000 clones; roughly 90% occur once, and the top ten carry 0.65% to 0.9%. The length of the CDR3 is 14 residues. V lost 4 bases and J lost 2; bases outside the gene matches: 4. Germline V gene data show CDR1 as SGHRS and CDR2 as YFSETQ. This record belongs to a study of blood T cell repertoires in COVID-19. Across the whole study: Nucleic acid was either cDNA or gDNA, and it came from T cells, B-cell-depleted T cells, or PBMCs.

The V gene is TRBV5-1, the J gene TRBJ2-3; 7 positions match TRBD2. Material for sequencing was PBMCs or T cells enriched from blood (not recorded which). This clonotype originated in a woman between 18 and 29 years old who had recovered from COVID-19. In nucleotides, the CDR3 is TGCGCCAGCAGCCCCGGGACTAACACAGATACGCAGTATTTT. Amino acid sequence: CASSPGTNTDTQYF.